The rows below give T cell receptor beta chains drawn from one sample of a study of cytomegalovirus exposure and HLA in healthy donors. Assay used: immunoSEQ multiplex PCR; TCRdb lists only in-frame clones, some missing. The sample has under 150,000 clones; approximately 80% are singletons. Specimen: PBMCs. These receptors were taken from a woman between 40 and 50 years old in good health and CMV-seropositive. CDR3s include the opening cysteine and the closing phenylalanine or tryptophan. The order of the fields is J gene, V gene, clone size, D gene, CDR3 protein, CDR3 DNA. D genes are given only for firm matches. Some rows mark clone size as missing; the rest say once, few, many or name a class of expanded clone.

j_call: TRBJ1-4
v_call: TRBV27
clone_size: -
d_call: -
cdr3_aa: CASSLWAATNEKLFF
cdr3_nt: TGTGCCAGCAGTTTGTGGGCTGCAACTAATGAAAAACTGTTTTTT

j_call: TRBJ1-3
v_call: TRBV15
clone_size: -
d_call: TRBD1
cdr3_aa: CAIGTGALDTIYF
cdr3_nt: TGTGCCATAGGGACAGGTGCCTTGGACACCATATATTTT

j_call: TRBJ2-5
v_call: TRBV2
clone_size: -
d_call: TRBD2
cdr3_aa: CASSLAPGASGRLYF
cdr3_nt: TGTGCCAGCAGTCTAGCCCCTGGTGCTAGCGGCCGGCTGTACTTC

j_call: TRBJ1-1
v_call: TRBV10-3
clone_size: -
d_call: -
cdr3_aa: CAISTNQASEAFF
cdr3_nt: TGTGCCATCAGTACGAATCAGGCGAGCGAAGCTTTCTTT

j_call: TRBJ2-1
v_call: TRBV2
clone_size: -
d_call: TRBD1
cdr3_aa: CASRADRGHDEQFF
cdr3_nt: TGTGCCAGCAGGGCCGACAGGGGGCACGATGAGCAGTTCTTC

j_call: TRBJ1-1
v_call: TRBV5-1
clone_size: -
d_call: -
cdr3_aa: CASSLGPNEAFF
cdr3_nt: TGCGCCAGCAGCTTGGGGCCCAATGAAGCTTTCTTT

j_call: TRBJ1-5
v_call: TRBV15
clone_size: -
d_call: -
cdr3_aa: CATSRADQPQHF
cdr3_nt: TGTGCCACCAGCAGAGCAGATCAGCCCCAGCATTTT

j_call: TRBJ1-5
v_call: TRBV6-6
clone_size: -
d_call: TRBD1
cdr3_aa: CASSYSGQATPQHF
cdr3_nt: TGTGCCAGCAGTTACTCAGGACAGGCGACGCCCCAGCATTTT

j_call: TRBJ2-7
v_call: TRBV27
clone_size: -
d_call: TRBD2
cdr3_aa: CASSSSGREGRQYF
cdr3_nt: TGTGCCAGCAGTTCGAGCGGGAGGGAAGGAAGGCAGTACTTC

j_call: TRBJ2-7
v_call: TRBV7-2
clone_size: -
d_call: -
cdr3_aa: CASSSLGGFLADEQYF
cdr3_nt: TGTGCCAGCAGCTCCCTCGGAGGTTTCCTAGCCGACGAGCAGTACTTC

j_call: TRBJ1-2
v_call: TRBV10-3
clone_size: -
d_call: -
cdr3_aa: CAISESEVIYGYAF
cdr3_nt: TGTGCCATCAGTGAGTCGGAGGTTATCTATGGCTACGCCTTC

j_call: TRBJ2-7
v_call: TRBV4-3
clone_size: once
d_call: -
cdr3_aa: CASSQEPGAPYEQYF
cdr3_nt: TGCGCCAGCAGCCAGGAACCAGGGGCCCCCTACGAGCAGTACTTC

j_call: TRBJ2-7
v_call: TRBV7-8
clone_size: -
d_call: TRBD2
cdr3_aa: CASSLGGLGPYEQYF
cdr3_nt: TGTGCCAGCAGCTTAGGTGGACTAGGACCCTACGAGCAGTACTTC

j_call: TRBJ2-2
v_call: TRBV6-5
clone_size: -
d_call: TRBD2
cdr3_aa: CASSYGGEGTGELFF
cdr3_nt: TGTGCCAGCAGTTACGGGGGGGAGGGCACCGGGGAGCTGTTTTTT

j_call: TRBJ2-3
v_call: TRBV21-1
clone_size: -
d_call: -
cdr3_aa: CASSKGTSGRISRDTQYF
cdr3_nt: TGTGCCAGCAGCAAAGGGACCAGCGGGAGGATATCTAGAGATACGCAGTATTTT

j_call: TRBJ1-2
v_call: TRBV5-1
clone_size: -
d_call: -
cdr3_aa: CASSLVGTGGSYGYTF
cdr3_nt: TGCGCCAGCAGCTTGGTTGGGACTGGGGGGTCCTATGGCTACACCTTC

j_call: TRBJ2-3
v_call: TRBV11-3
clone_size: few
d_call: TRBD1
cdr3_aa: CASSPGQGRSTDTQYF
cdr3_nt: TGTGCCAGCAGCCCCGGACAGGGTCGAAGCACAGATACGCAGTATTTT

j_call: TRBJ2-1
v_call: TRBV27
clone_size: -
d_call: -
cdr3_aa: CASSLHNGGEQFF
cdr3_nt: TGTGCCAGCAGTTTACATAACGGGGGTGAGCAGTTCTTC

j_call: TRBJ1-5
v_call: TRBV9
clone_size: -
d_call: TRBD1
cdr3_aa: CASSPGQANQPQHF
cdr3_nt: TGTGCCAGCAGCCCGGGACAGGCCAATCAGCCCCAGCATTTT

j_call: TRBJ1-5
v_call: TRBV27
clone_size: -
d_call: -
cdr3_aa: CASRQNLYSNQPQHF
cdr3_nt: TGTGCCAGCAGACAGAATCTTTATAGCAATCAGCCCCAGCATTTT